This T cell receptor beta chain was identified in a study of PD-L1 blockade in urothelial cancer. Study details: Blood underwent analysis 3 weeks (second dose) and 6 weeks after treatment began.

Germline-derived CDR1 and CDR2 are ENHRY and SYGVKD. The V and J ends lost 3 bases and 2 bases, in that order; junction bases with no gene match: 10. The CDR3 covers 17 residues. This clone was observed once. As for time point: pretreatment peripheral blood. Each PCR received spiked synthetic TCR analog templates. The protocol was immunoSEQ multiplex PCR, while the TCRdb copy is restricted to in-frame clones and leaves out a portion. This table holds fewer than 65,000 clones, more than 80% found once. Here the sequenced sample was PBMCs, taken around atezolizumab (anti-PD-L1) treatment. This chain links TRBV10-3 with TRBJ1-5; 7 bases are a match to TRBD1. The receptor's source is a man between 65 and 79 years old with urothelial cancer. CDR3 nucleotide sequence: TGTGCCATCAGTGAACAAGGGGGCCCGTCAGGCAATCAGCCCCAGCATTTT. Residues: CAISEQGGPSGNQPQHF.